The present T cell receptor beta chain was sequenced within a study of T cells of healthy individuals. With 5 bases removed from V and 1 base from J, the gap between germline ends came to 12 bases. CDR1 MDHEN and CDR2 SYDVKM come from the germline V gene. This CDR3 has 15 residues. TCRdb used MiXCR to reprocess the 5' RACE reads, holding one entry per CDR3 protein. The sample shows 60,000 to 70,000 distinct CDR3 sequences, around 16% of them seen only once. The origin of this receptor is a human donor in good health. The chain recombines TRBV28 with TRBJ1-5; D ambiguous. For the CDR3, the DNA is TGTGCCAGCAGTATATTCACAGAGAGCAATCAGCCCCAGCATTTT. Translating it yields CASSIFTESNQPQHF.